These 15 T cell receptor beta chains were sequenced from one sample in a study of blood T cell repertoires in COVID-19. Assay used: immunoSEQ multiplex PCR; TCRdb lists only in-frame clones, some missing. The sample carries 300,000 to 400,000 clones, around 87% recorded once. Sequenced sample: peripheral blood. The receptors stem from a woman in her fifties or sixties with COVID-19, enrolled during active disease.

The V and J genes are TRBV4-2 and TRBJ2-1, with 8 bases aligning to TRBD2. The J segment lost 7 bases and the V segment lost 0 bases, leaving 8 bases of the junction unmatched. The CDR3 is made up of 16 amino acids. Germline assignment: CDR1 LGHNA and CDR2 YNFKEQ. For the CDR3, the DNA is TGTGCCAGCAGCCAAGACGTTCGGGGGGGGCCTAATGAGCAGTTCTTC. Its translation: CASSQDVRGGPNEQFF.

The table lists this clone with a count of one. This sequence joins TRBV24-1 and TRBJ2-6, with a weak D call TRBD1 (5 bases). V lost 4 bases to trimming and J lost 4 bases, with 13 bases between them. The length of the CDR3 is 16 residues. CDR1 and CDR2 (germline): KGHDR, SFDVKD. The CDR3 spells CATSDPTALGANVLTF. CDR3 nucleotide sequence: TGTGCCACCAGTGACCCGACAGCGCTAGGGGCCAACGTCCTGACTTTC.

The chain joins TRBV3-1 (or the pseudogene TRBV3-2) to TRBJ2-7; TRBD1 matches at 9 bases. The CDR3 consists of 16 residues. Trimming removed 6 bases from V and 0 bases from J; junction bases left unmatched: 9. In germline, CDR1 is LGHDT, CDR2 YNNKEL (reference sequence). Written as DNA, the CDR3 is TGTGCCAGCAGTCGGGGTGCGACAGGGGGCTCCTACGAGCAGTACTTC. This gives the protein CASSRGATGGSYEQYF.

The count of this clone is one. This chain links TRBV4-1 with TRBJ2-5; the match to TRBD2 covers 12 bases. The V gene's germline CDR1 is MGHRA and CDR2 YSYEKL. Trimming took 1 base from V and 6 from J; bases not matched to a gene: 18. CDR3 length: 20 residues. CDR3 sequence reads: CASSQVVASGGADVWKTQYF. The CDR3 DNA follows: TGCGCCAGCAGCCAAGTTGTCGCTAGCGGGGGGGCCGATGTTTGGAAGACCCAGTACTTC.

The chain links TRBV6-5 to TRBJ2-7; tentatively, D is TRBD2 (6 bases). This CDR3 is built from 12 residues. V was cut by 7 bases and J by 5 bases, with 12 bases left in between. CDR1 MNHEY and CDR2 SVGAGI come from the germline V gene. CDR3 sequence (DNA): TGTGCCAGCAATCGGGGGACCGACGAGCAGTACTTC. Encoded protein: CASNRGTDEQYF.

This chain uses TRBV28 with TRBJ1-1; D remains ambiguous. The germline V gene has CDR1 MDHEN and CDR2 SYDVKM. The CDR3 consists of 14 residues. V lost 3 bases to trimming and J lost 4 bases, with 12 bases between them. CDR3: CASSFGQRSTEAFF. CDR3 in DNA: TGTGCCAGCAGTTTCGGTCAGAGGAGCACTGAAGCTTTCTTT.

CDR3 DNA: TGTGCCAGCAGCCCAACCGGGGGGCCAGACGAGCAGTACTTC. Translated, it gives CASSPTGGPDEQYF. The V and J genes are TRBV27 and TRBJ2-7, with D possibly TRBD2 on 7 matching bases. The CDR3 totals 14 residues. Germline assignment: CDR1 MNHEY and CDR2 SMNVEV (reference sequence). The V end lost 6 bases, the J end lost 5 bases, and 17 bases lay between the germline ends.

This chain joins TRBV28 and TRBJ1-4; D is unresolved. Trimming took 8 bases from V and 0 from J, leaving 13 bases between them. CDR3 length: 15 residues. Germline-derived CDR1 and CDR2 are MDHEN and SYDVKM. The CDR3 coding sequence is TGTGCCAGCCGGGTCCTAACTGCAACTAATGAAAAACTGTTTTTT. Translating it yields CASRVLTATNEKLFF.

This clone was observed a single time. The chain joins TRBV28 to TRBJ2-3; TRBD2 aligns across 16 bases. The CDR3 has 17 residues. V lost 3 bases, J lost 5 bases, and 5 bases stayed unmatched. Germline V gene lookup returns CDR1 MDHEN and CDR2 SYDVKM. This CDR3 reads CASSFPGTSGGGDTQYF. The DNA of the CDR3 is TGTGCCAGCAGTTTTCCAGGGACTAGCGGGGGGGGAGATACGCAGTATTTT. The full variable domain, in which reference TRBV28 and TRBJ2-3 provide the parts outside the CDR3, is DVKVTQSSRYLVKRTGEKVFLECVQDMDHENMFWYRQDPGLGLRLIYFSYDVKMKEKGDIPEGYSVSREKKERFSLILESASTNQTSMYLCASSFPGTSGGGDTQYFGPGTRLTVL.

This clone came up a few times. V usage is TRBV30 and J usage is TRBJ2-3; D uncertain. The V end lost 1 base, the J end lost 2 bases, and 4 bases lay between the germline ends. The CDR3 loop spans 12 amino acids. The germline CDR1 and CDR2 sequences are GTSNPN and SVGIG (reference sequence). CDR3 amino acids: CAWSAFTDTQYF. The CDR3 nucleotides read TGTGCCTGGAGTGCCTTCACAGATACGCAGTATTTT.

The chain uses TRBV2 and TRBJ2-7; 8 bases align to TRBD1. This CDR3 has 15 amino acids. CDR1 SNHLY and CDR2 FYNNEI come from the germline V gene. Trimming at V came to 6 bases and at J to 1 base, leaving 8 bases not matched to a gene. CDR3 loop: CASSRGQATSYEQYF. CDR3 sequence (DNA): TGTGCCAGCAGCCGGGGACAGGCGACGTCCTACGAGCAGTACTTC. Drawing the rest from reference TRBV2 and TRBJ2-7, the complete variable domain is EPEVTQTPSHQVTQMGQEVILRCVPISNHLYFYWYRQILGQKVEFLVSFYNNEISEKSEIFDDQFSVERPDGSNFTLKIRSTKLEDSAMYFCASSRGQATSYEQYFGPGTRLTVT.

This clone has a single count. The chain links TRBV11-2 to TRBJ2-7; possible D gene TRBD1, 6 bases. Looked up from germline, CDR1 is SGHAT and CDR2 is FQNNGV. CDR3 size: 14 residues. Deletions cut 5 bases from V and 0 bases from J, with 11 bases between. The CDR3 here is CASSTGQRSYEQYF. In DNA form, the CDR3 reads TGTGCCAGCAGCACGGGACAACGCTCCTACGAGCAGTACTTC. Full variable domain (missing parts from reference TRBV11-2 and TRBJ2-7): EAGVAQSPRYKIIEKRQSVAFWCNPISGHATLYWYQQILGQGPKLLIQFQNNGVVDDSQLPKDRFSAERLKGVDSTLKIQPAKLEDSAVYLCASSTGQRSYEQYFGPGTRLTVT.

CDR3 coding DNA: TGTGCCAGCAGTGTGGTCCCAGGGTTTAGCAATCAGCCCCAGCATTTT. Its protein product is CASSVVPGFSNQPQHF. The V call is TRBV6-1, the J call TRBJ1-5, with D perhaps TRBD1 (5 bases). V gave up 4 bases and J gave up 0 bases, with 13 bases separating them. The CDR3 is 16 amino acids. Germline V gives CDR1 MNHNS, CDR2 SASEGT.

The DNA for the CDR3 is TGTGCCAGTAGTGCACCGTTAGCTAACTATGGCTACACCTTC. It encodes CASSAPLANYGYTF. This chain links TRBV19 with TRBJ1-2; D is uncertain. V lost 5 bases, J lost 0 bases, and 10 bases lay in between. Germline-derived CDR1 and CDR2 are LNHDA and SQIVND (reference sequence). The CDR3 is 14 residues long.

The chain couples TRBV10-3 to TRBJ2-2, with a weak D call TRBD2 (7 bases). The ends were cut back, 10 bases at V and 0 bases at J, with 21 bases in the middle. There are 17 residues in the CDR3. Germline values: CDR1 ENHRY, CDR2 SYGVKD. CDR3 amino acids: CATKKFGGHSNTGELFF. CDR3 in DNA: TGTGCCACGAAGAAATTCGGGGGGCATTCGAACACCGGGGAGCTGTTTTTT.